This T cell receptor beta chain was identified during a study of CXCR3-negative and CXCR3-positive naive CD8 T cells. CDR3 length equals 14 residues. Germline V lookup: CDR1 SGHVS, CDR2 FNYEAQ. UMI-labeled TRB cDNA libraries were prepared by 5' RACE. TCRdb re-called the 5' RACE reads and catalogs CDR3 proteins one per entry, DNA excluded. The listing contains 43,000 or so distinct CDR3 sequences. V and J are TRBV7-6 and TRBJ2-1; TCRdb's assignment of TRBD2 cannot be checked, as there is no DNA. This TCR derives from a human donor in good health. Some clones in this sample may be carry-over from other donors' samples. The sequenced material came from naive CXCR3- CD8+ T cells from blood. Subset of the sample: CD45RO-CCR7+CD27+CD95- naive CD8+ T cells lacking CXCR3 (TNR3-). CDR3 amino acids: CASSRTSGRNEQFF.